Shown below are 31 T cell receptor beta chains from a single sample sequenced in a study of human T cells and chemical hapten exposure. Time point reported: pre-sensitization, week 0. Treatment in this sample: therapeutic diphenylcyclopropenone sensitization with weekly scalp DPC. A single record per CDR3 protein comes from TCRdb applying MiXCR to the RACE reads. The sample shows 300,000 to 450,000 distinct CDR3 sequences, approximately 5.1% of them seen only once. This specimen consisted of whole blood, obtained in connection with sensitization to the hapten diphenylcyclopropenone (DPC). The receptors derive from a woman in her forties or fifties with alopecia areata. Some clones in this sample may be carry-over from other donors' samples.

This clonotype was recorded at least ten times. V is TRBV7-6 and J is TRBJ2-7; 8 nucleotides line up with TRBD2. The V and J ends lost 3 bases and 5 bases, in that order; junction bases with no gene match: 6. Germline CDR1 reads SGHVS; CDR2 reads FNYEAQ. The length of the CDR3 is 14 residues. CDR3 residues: CASSLTGGPHEQYF. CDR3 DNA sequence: TGTGCCAGCAGCTTGACGGGAGGGCCCCACGAGCAGTACTTC.

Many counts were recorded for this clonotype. CDR3 sequence (DNA): TGTGCCACAGGGGATAGCGGGGGGGCCCTTGATACGCAGTATTTT. Translation: CATGDSGGALDTQYF. The chain recombines TRBV10-3 with TRBJ2-3; TRBD2 agrees at 11 bases. Germline loops: CDR1 ENHRY, CDR2 SYGVKD. V dropped 10 bases and J dropped 6; count of bases not matched to a gene: 12. The CDR3 is made up of 15 amino acids.

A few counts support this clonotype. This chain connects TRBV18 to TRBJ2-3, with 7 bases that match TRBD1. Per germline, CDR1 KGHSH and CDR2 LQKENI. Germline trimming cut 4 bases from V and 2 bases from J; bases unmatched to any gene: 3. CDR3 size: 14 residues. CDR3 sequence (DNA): TGTGCCAGCTCACGGGGACAGCCCACAGATACGCAGTATTTT. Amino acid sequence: CASSRGQPTDTQYF.

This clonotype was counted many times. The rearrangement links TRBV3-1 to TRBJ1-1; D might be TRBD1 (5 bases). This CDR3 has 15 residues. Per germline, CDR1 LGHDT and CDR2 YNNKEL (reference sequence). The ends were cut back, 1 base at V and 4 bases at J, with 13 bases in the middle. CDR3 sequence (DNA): TGTGCCAGCAGCCAAGCCAGGGCAATGGCCACTGAAGCTTTCTTT. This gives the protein CASSQARAMATEAFF.

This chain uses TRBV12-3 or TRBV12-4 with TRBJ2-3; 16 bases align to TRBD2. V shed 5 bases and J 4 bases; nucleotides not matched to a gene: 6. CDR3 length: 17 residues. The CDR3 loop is CASSGTSGGALADTQYF. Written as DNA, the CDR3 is TGTGCCAGCAGTGGGACTAGCGGGGGGGCTTTGGCAGATACGCAGTATTTT.

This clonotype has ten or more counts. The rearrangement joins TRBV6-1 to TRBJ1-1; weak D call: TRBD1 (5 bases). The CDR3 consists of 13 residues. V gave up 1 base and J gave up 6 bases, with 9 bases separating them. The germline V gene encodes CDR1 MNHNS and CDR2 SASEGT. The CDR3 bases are TGTGCCAGCAGTGAAGTGGGGGGAGCTGAAGCTTTCTTT. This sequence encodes CASSEVGGAEAFF.

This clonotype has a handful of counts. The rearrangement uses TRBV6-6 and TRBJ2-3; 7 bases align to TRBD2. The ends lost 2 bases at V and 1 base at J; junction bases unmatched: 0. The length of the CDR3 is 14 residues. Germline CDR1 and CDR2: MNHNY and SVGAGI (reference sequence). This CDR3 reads CASSYGGGTDTQYF. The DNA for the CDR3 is TGTGCCAGCAGTTACGGGGGGGGCACAGATACGCAGTATTTT.

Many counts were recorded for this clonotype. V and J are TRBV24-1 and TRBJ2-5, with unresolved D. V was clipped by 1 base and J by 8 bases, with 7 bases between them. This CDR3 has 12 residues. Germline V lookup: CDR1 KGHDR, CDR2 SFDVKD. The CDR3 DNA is TGTGCCACCAGTGATTTTCTCTCTACCCAGTACTTC. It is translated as CATSDFLSTQYF.

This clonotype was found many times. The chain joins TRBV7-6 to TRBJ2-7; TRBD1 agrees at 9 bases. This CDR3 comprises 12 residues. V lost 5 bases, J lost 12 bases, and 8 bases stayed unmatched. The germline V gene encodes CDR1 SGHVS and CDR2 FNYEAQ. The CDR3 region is CASSGGTGQGYF. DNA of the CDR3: TGTGCCAGCAGCGGGGGAACGGGACAGGGGTACTTC.

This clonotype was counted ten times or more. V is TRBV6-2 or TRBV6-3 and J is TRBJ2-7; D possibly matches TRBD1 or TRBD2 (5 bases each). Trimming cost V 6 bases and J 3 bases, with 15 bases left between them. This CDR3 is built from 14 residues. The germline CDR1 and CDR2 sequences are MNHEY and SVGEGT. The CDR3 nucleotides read TGTGCCAGCAGGAATAGGGACCCGAACTACGAGCAGTACTTC. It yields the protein CASRNRDPNYEQYF.

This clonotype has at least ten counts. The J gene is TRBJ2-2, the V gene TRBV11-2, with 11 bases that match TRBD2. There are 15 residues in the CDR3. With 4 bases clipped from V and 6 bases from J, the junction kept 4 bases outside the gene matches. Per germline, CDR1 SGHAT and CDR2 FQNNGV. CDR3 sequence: CASSSLAGGPGELFF. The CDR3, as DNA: TGTGCCAGCAGCTCGTTAGCGGGAGGGCCCGGGGAGCTGTTTTTT.

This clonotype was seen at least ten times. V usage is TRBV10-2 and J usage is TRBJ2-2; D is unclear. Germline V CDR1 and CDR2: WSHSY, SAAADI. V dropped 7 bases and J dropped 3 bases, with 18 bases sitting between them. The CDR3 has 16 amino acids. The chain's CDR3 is CASTKSRPRDTGELFF. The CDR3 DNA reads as TGCGCCAGCACCAAGAGTCGTCCTAGGGACACCGGGGAGCTGTTTTTT.

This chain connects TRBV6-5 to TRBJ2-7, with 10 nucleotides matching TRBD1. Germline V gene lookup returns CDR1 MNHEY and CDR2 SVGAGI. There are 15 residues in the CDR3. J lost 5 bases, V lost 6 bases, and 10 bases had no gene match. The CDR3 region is CASSLTGGEFNEQYF. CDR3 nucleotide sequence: TGTGCCAGCAGCTTGACAGGGGGCGAGTTCAACGAGCAGTACTTC.

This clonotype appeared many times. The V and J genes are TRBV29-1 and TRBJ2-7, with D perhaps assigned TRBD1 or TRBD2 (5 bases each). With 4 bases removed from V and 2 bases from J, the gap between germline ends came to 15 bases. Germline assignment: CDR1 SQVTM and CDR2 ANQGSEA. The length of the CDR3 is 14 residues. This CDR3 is CSVGGRGSPYEQYF. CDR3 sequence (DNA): TGCAGCGTTGGGGGCCGAGGGAGCCCCTACGAGCAGTACTTC.

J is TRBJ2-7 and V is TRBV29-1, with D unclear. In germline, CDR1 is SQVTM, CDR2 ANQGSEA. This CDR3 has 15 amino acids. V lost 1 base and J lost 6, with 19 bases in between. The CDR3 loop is CSVEVDAVRYGEQYF. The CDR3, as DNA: TGCAGCGTTGAAGTGGATGCAGTACGTTACGGCGAGCAGTACTTC.

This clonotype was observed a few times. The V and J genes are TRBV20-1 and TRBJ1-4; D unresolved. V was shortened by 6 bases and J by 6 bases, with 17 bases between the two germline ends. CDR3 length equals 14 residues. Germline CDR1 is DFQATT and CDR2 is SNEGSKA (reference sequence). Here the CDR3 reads CSANLVGYDEKLFF. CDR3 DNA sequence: TGCAGTGCAAATCTCGTGGGATACGATGAAAAACTGTTTTTT.

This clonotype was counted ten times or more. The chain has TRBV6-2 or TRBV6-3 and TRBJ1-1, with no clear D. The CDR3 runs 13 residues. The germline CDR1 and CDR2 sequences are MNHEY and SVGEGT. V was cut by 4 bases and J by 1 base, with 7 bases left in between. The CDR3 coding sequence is TGTGCCAGCAGTTTACATGGGAACACTGAAGCTTTCTTT. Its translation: CASSLHGNTEAFF.

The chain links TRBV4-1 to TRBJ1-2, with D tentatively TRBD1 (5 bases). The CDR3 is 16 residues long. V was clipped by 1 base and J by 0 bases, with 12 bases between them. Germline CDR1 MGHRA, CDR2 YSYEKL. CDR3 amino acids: CASSQAAGLPNYGYTF. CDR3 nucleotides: TGCGCCAGCAGCCAAGCAGCAGGGCTTCCTAACTATGGCTACACCTTC.

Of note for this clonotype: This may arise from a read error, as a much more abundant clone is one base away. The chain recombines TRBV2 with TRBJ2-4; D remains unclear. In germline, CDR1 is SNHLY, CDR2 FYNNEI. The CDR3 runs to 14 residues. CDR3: CASSEYATKNTQYF. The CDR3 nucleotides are TGTGCCAGCAGTGAATATGCGACCAAAAACACTCAGTACTTC.

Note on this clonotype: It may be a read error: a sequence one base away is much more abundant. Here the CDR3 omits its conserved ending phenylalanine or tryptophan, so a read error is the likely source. The CDR3 loop reads CSANARRGRPTDTQYY. In nucleotides, the CDR3 is TGCAGTGCCAACGCCCGCCGGGGGAGGCCCACAGATACGCAGTATTAT. The chain is built from TRBV20-1 and TRBJ2-3, with D possibly TRBD2 on 6 matching bases. Trimming took off 6 bases at V and 2 bases at J, with 21 bases between the two ends. The CDR3 runs 16 residues. Germline CDR1 and CDR2: DFQATT and SNEGSKA (reference sequence).

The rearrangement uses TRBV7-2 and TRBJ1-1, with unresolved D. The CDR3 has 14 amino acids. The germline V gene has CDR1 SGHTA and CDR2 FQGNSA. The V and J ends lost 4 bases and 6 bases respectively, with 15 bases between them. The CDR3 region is CASSSILRIAEAFF. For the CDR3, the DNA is TGTGCCAGCAGCTCCATCCTCCGGATAGCTGAAGCTTTCTTT.

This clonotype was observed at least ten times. The CDR3 nucleotides read TGTGCCATCAGTGGACAGGGCACTGAAGCTTTCTTT. It yields the protein CAISGQGTEAFF. This rearrangement joins TRBV10-3 to TRBJ1-1; TRBD1 matches 7 bases. Germline lookup yields CDR1 ENHRY and CDR2 SYGVKD. With 4 bases clipped from V and 4 bases from J, the junction kept 0 bases outside the gene matches. The CDR3 covers 12 residues.

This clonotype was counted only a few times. The CDR3 nucleotides read TGTGCCAGTCGTCGGGCCAACACTGAAGCTTTCTTT. Its translation is CASRRANTEAFF. This rearrangement joins TRBV28 to TRBJ1-1; D is uncertain. The V end lost 9 bases, the J end lost 2 bases, and 10 bases lay between the germline ends. This CDR3 is 12 amino acids long. CDR1 is MDHEN and CDR2 is SYDVKM in the germline V gene.

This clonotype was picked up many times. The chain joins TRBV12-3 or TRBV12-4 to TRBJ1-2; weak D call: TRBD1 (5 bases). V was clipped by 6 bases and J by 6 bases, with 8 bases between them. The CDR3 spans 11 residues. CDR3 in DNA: TGTGCCAGCAGGGCGGGGGATGGCTACACCTTC. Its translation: CASRAGDGYTF.

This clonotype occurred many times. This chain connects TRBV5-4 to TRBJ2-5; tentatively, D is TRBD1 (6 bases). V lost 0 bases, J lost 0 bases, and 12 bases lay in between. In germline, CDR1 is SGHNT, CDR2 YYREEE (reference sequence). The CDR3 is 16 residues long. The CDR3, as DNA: TGTGCCAGCAGCTTGGTGGGGCAGGGGTACCAAGAGACCCAGTACTTC. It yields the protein CASSLVGQGYQETQYF.

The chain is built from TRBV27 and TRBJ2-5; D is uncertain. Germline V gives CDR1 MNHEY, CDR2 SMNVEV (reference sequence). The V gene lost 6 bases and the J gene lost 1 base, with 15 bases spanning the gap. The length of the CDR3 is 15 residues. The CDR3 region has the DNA TGTGCCAGCAGACCCGACGGTCCTCCCCAAGAGACCCAGTACTTC. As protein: CASRPDGPPQETQYF.

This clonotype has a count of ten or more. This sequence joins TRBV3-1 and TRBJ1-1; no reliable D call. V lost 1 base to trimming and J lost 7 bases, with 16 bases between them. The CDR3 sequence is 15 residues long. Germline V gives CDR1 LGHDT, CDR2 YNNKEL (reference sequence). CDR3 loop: CASSQGRVGGDEAFF. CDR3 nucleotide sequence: TGTGCCAGCAGCCAAGGTAGGGTGGGCGGAGATGAAGCTTTCTTT.

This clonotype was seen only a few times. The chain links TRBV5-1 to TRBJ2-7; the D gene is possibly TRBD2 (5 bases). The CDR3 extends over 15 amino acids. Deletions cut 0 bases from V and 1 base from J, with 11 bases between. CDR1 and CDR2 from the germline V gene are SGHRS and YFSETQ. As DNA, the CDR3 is TGCGCCAGCAGCTTGGTAGTCGGCGGGTCCTACGAGCAGTACTTC. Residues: CASSLVVGGSYEQYF. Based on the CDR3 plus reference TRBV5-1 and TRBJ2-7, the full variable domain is KAGVTQTPRYLIKTRGQQVTLSCSPISGHRSVSWYQQTPGQGLQFLFEYFSETQRNKGNFPGRFSGRQFSNSRSEMNVSTLELGDSALYLCASSLVVGGSYEQYFGPGTRLTVT.

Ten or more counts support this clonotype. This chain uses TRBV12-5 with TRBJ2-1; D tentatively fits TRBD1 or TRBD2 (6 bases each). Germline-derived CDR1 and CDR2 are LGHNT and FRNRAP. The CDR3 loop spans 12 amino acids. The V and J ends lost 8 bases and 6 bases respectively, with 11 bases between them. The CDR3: CASKGGGNEQFF. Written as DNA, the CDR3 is TGTGCTAGTAAAGGGGGAGGCAATGAGCAGTTCTTC.

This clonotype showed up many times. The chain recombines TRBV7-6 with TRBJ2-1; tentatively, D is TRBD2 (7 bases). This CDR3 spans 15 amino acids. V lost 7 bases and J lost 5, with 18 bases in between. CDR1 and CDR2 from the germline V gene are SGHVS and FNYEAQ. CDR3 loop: CASTISPGGHNEQFF. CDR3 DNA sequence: TGTGCCAGCACTATCAGCCCGGGGGGCCACAATGAGCAGTTCTTC.

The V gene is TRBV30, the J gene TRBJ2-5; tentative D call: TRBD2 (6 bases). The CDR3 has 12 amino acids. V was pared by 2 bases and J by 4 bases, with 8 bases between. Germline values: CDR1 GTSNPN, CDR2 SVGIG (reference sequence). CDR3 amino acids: CAWSKEGETQYF. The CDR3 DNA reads TGTGCCTGGAGTAAGGAGGGAGAGACCCAGTACTTC.